This T cell receptor beta chain was sequenced in a study of cytomegalovirus exposure and HLA in healthy donors. Points on this clone: Its antigen is unidentified.

Primers: 60 Vbeta forward and 13 Jbeta reverse. TCRdb's copy holds only in-frame clones and misses some; the assay was immunoSEQ multiplex PCR. The data contain tens of thousands of clones, 80% of them singletons. Study results and caveats: Earlier results showed most TCR beta V segments being productive about 87% or about 30% of the time.

Trimming took 5 bases from V and 0 from J, leaving 8 bases between them. Germline V lookup: CDR1 SGHVS, CDR2 FNYEAQ. This CDR3 contains 15 residues. Sequenced material: PBMCs. V and J are TRBV7-6 and TRBJ2-6; D ambiguous. This TCR was recovered from a man in his fifties or sixties in good health and CMV-seropositive. Here the CDR3 reads CASSPLISGANVLTF. CDR3 bases: TGTGCCAGCAGCCCTCTTATCTCTGGGGCCAACGTCCTGACTTTC.